These 29 T cell receptor beta chains were all obtained from the same sample, sequenced in a study of cytomegalovirus exposure and HLA in healthy donors. Generated by immunoSEQ multiplex PCR, the TCRdb table keeps only in-frame clones and is missing some. The sample lists 70,000 to 80,000 clones, 90% to 95% seen once, with over 2% in the top ten. Material for sequencing was PBMCs. Source of these receptors: a woman aged 18-35 years in good health and CMV-seronegative.

As to this clone: One end of the junction is discordant with germline, which a read error may explain. This sequence joins TRBV4-2 and TRBJ2-7; D is uncertain. Germline V gene lookup returns CDR1 LGHNA and CDR2 YNFKEQ. The CDR3 totals 14 residues. The CDR3 sequence is CASSKDSLSYEQYF. Written as DNA, the CDR3 is TGTGCCAGCAGCAAAGACTCCCTCTCCTACGAGCAGTACTTC.

The chain carries TRBV14 and TRBJ2-2, with 8 nucleotides matching TRBD1. The CDR3 extends over 18 amino acids. CDR1 and CDR2 from the germline V gene are SGHDN and FVKESK. V was clipped by 4 bases and J by 2 bases; unmatched bases: 12. CDR3 in amino acids: CASSPRQGQRLNTGELFF. CDR3 in DNA: TGTGCCAGCAGCCCCCGACAGGGGCAGCGATTAAACACCGGGGAGCTGTTTTTT.

CDR3 amino acids: CATSRDKEDEQYF. In DNA form, the CDR3 reads TGTGCCACCAGCAGAGACAAAGAGGACGAGCAGTACTTC. V gene TRBV15 combines with J gene TRBJ2-7; D not resolved. The germline V gene has CDR1 LNHNV and CDR2 YYDKDF (reference sequence). V lost 0 bases, J lost 5 bases, and 8 bases lay in between. CDR3 length: 13 amino acids.

DNA for the CDR3: TGTGCCAGCAGCGACGGGTCAAGAAGGGGCTATGGCTACACCTTC. Its translation is CASSDGSRRGYGYTF. The rearrangement uses TRBV6-5 and TRBJ1-2; possible D gene TRBD1, 5 bases. Between the trimmed V and J ends, which lost 6 bases and 4 bases, there was a span of 18 bases. Germline assignment: CDR1 MNHEY and CDR2 SVGAGI. This CDR3 region has 15 residues.

This clone is a singleton in its sample. The J gene is TRBJ2-5, the V gene TRBV7-3, with TRBD2 identical over 11 bases. Germline V gives CDR1 SGHTA, CDR2 FQGTGA. The junction had 2 bases not matched to a gene; V was cut back by 2 bases and J by 3 bases. This CDR3 is built from 15 residues. The CDR3 region has the DNA TGTGCCAGCAGCTTAGCGGGACTAGCGGAAGAGACCCAGTACTTC. Residues: CASSLAGLAEETQYF.

The rearrangement joins TRBV7-2 to TRBJ1-5; 12 positions agree with TRBD1. The CDR3 has 16 residues. V lost 4 bases, J lost 9 bases, and 10 bases stayed unmatched. The germline V gene has CDR1 SGHTA and CDR2 FQGNSA. The CDR3 protein is CASSSPGGQGAGPQHF. As DNA, the CDR3 is TGTGCCAGCAGCTCCCCAGGGGGACAGGGGGCCGGGCCCCAGCATTTT. Full variable domain (rest looked up from reference TRBV7-2 and TRBJ1-5): GAGVSQSPSNKVTEKGKDVELRCDPISGHTALYWYRQSLGQGLEFLIYFQGNSAPDKSGLPSDRFSAERTGGSVSTLTIQRTQQEDSAVYLCASSSPGGQGAGPQHFGDGTRLSIL.

The rearrangement joins TRBV18 to TRBJ1-2, with 9 bases that match TRBD1. The ends lost 3 bases at V and 3 bases at J; junction bases unmatched: 2. CDR1 is KGHSH, CDR2 LQKENI, per germline. CDR3 length: 14 amino acids. CDR3 in DNA: TGTGCCAGCTCACCGACAGGGGGGGACTATGGCTACACCTTC. This encodes CASSPTGGDYGYTF. The whole variable domain, filled in from reference TRBV18 and TRBJ1-2, reads NAGVMQNPRHLVRRRGQEARLRCSPMKGHSHVYWYRQLPEEGLKFMVYLQKENIIDESGMPKERFSAEFPKEGPSILRIQQVVRGDSAAYFCASSPTGGDYGYTFGSGTRLTVV.

This clone was recorded once. The chain links TRBV4-3 to TRBJ1-1, with 8 nucleotides matching TRBD1. Germline V lookup: CDR1 LGHNA, CDR2 YSLEER. CDR3 length: 14 residues. Losses at the gene ends were 1 base for V and 7 bases for J; bases not matched to a gene: 5. CDR3 nucleotide sequence: TGCGCCAGCAGCCAAGGTCGGGACAGGCGTGAAGCTTTCTTT. Encoded protein: CASSQGRDRREAFF.

The chain joins TRBV4-1 to TRBJ2-2, with D tentatively TRBD1 (5 bases). Germline assignment: CDR1 MGHRA and CDR2 YSYEKL. The CDR3 spans 16 residues. The ends were cut back, 1 base at V and 4 bases at J, with 13 bases in the middle. CDR3 in DNA: TGCGCCAGCAGCCAAGCCCCCGGACAACTCACCGGGGAGCTGTTTTTT. Translation: CASSQAPGQLTGELFF.

This clone was seen once. V gene TRBV27 combines with J gene TRBJ1-5; tentative D call: TRBD1 (6 bases). Trimming removed 5 bases from V and 0 bases from J, with 8 bases in between. Germline CDR1 MNHEY, CDR2 SMNVEV (reference sequence). The CDR3 has 14 residues. CDR3 nucleotide sequence: TGTGCCAGCAGTGGGGGGGCTAGCAATCAGCCCCAGCATTTT. This translates into CASSGGASNQPQHF.

The chain uses TRBV5-8 and TRBJ2-7; D possibly corresponds to TRBD1 (5 bases). The CDR3 consists of 17 residues. The V end lost 0 bases, the J end lost 5 bases, and 21 bases lay between the germline ends. In germline, CDR1 is SGHTS, CDR2 YDEGEE. CDR3 DNA: TGTGCCAGCAGCTTGGTTGTAGGACACCTCAAAGGCCACGAGCAGTACTTC. This codes for CASSLVVGHLKGHEQYF.

The chain recombines TRBV21-1 with TRBJ2-1; the tabulated D call, TRBD2, remains unverified against the DNA. TRBV21-1 constitutes a pseudogene. The CDR3 extends over 16 amino acids. CDR3 sequence: CASSKGLAGGYNEQFF. In DNA form, the CDR3 reads TGTGCCAGCAGCAAGGGACTAGCGGGTGGATACAATGAGCAGTTCTTC.

This chain joins TRBV6-5 and TRBJ2-3; 7 bases match TRBD1. CDR3 length equals 16 residues. V was clipped by 1 base and J by 2 bases; unmatched bases: 6. The germline gives CDR1 MNHEY, CDR2 SVGAGI. The CDR3 nucleotides are TGTGCCAGCAGTTACTTTCCTGGACAGGTCACAGATACGCAGTATTTT. Translated: CASSYFPGQVTDTQYF.

V gene TRBV10-2 combines with J gene TRBJ2-3, with 9 nucleotides matching TRBD2. With 6 bases clipped from V and 2 bases from J, the junction kept 6 bases outside the gene matches. This CDR3 region has 15 residues. Germline loops: CDR1 WSHSY, CDR2 SAAADI. CDR3 sequence: CASSDSGGPTDTQYF. The CDR3 coding sequence is TGCGCCAGCAGCGATAGCGGGGGCCCCACAGATACGCAGTATTTT.

The V gene is TRBV5-1, the J gene TRBJ2-7, with D perhaps TRBD1 (6 bases). Per the germline V gene, CDR1 is SGHRS and CDR2 is YFSETQ. CDR3 length equals 15 residues. V lost 1 base, J lost 3 bases, and 14 bases lay in between. The CDR3 here is CASSLSRGQSYEQYF. The CDR3 DNA is TGCGCCAGCAGCTTGAGTAGAGGACAGAGCTACGAGCAGTACTTC.

This clone occurred a few times. This rearrangement joins TRBV27 to TRBJ2-2; 7 bases line up with TRBD1. The germline gives CDR1 MNHEY, CDR2 SMNVEV (reference sequence). This CDR3 has 16 residues. The V segment lost 1 base and the J segment 4 bases; nucleotides outside the gene matches: 6. DNA of the CDR3: TGTGCCAGCAGTTTATATGGCGCAGGGGGCACCGGGGAGCTGTTTTTT. Protein sequence: CASSLYGAGGTGELFF.

The chain joins TRBV15 to TRBJ2-4; no clear D gene. CDR1 LNHNV and CDR2 YYDKDF come from the germline V gene (reference sequence). CDR3 length: 16 amino acids. V was pared by 5 bases and J by 0 bases, with 14 bases between. CDR3 sequence: CATSPPAGLAKNIQYF. In DNA form, the CDR3 reads TGTGCCACCAGCCCCCCGGCAGGCCTAGCCAAAAACATTCAGTACTTC.

The J gene is TRBJ2-3, the V gene TRBV7-2; TRBD2 agrees at 9 bases. The V and J ends lost 1 base and 2 bases, in that order; junction bases with no gene match: 7. The germline gives CDR1 SGHTA, CDR2 FQGNSA. This CDR3 has 17 residues. CDR3 residues: CASSLESSGMITDTQYF. The CDR3 coding sequence is TGTGCCAGCAGCTTAGAATCTAGCGGGATGATCACAGATACGCAGTATTTT.

The chain joins TRBV5-8 to TRBJ1-4; a weak D match, TRBD1 (6 bases). The CDR3 consists of 16 residues. Germline V gene data show CDR1 as SGHTS and CDR2 as YDEGEE. V dropped 4 bases and J dropped 3 bases, with 16 bases sitting between them. The CDR3 spells CASSPGHSYANEKLFF. Written as DNA, the CDR3 is TGTGCCAGCAGCCCGGGACATTCGTACGCTAATGAAAAACTGTTTTTT.

The J gene is TRBJ2-2, the V gene TRBV5-4; unclear D gene. Looked up from germline, CDR1 is SGHNT and CDR2 is YYREEE (reference sequence). V lost 0 bases and J 0 bases, leaving 12 bases between the germline ends. The CDR3 loop spans 17 amino acids. Here the CDR3 DNA reads TGTGCCAGCAGCTTGGGTCTGGAGCTCGCGAACACCGGGGAGCTGTTTTTT. Its translation: CASSLGLELANTGELFF.

The rearrangement links TRBV6-5 to TRBJ2-7; 9 positions agree with TRBD2. This CDR3 region has 15 residues. Germline CDR1 MNHEY, CDR2 SVGAGI. V shed 5 bases and J 6 bases; nucleotides not matched to a gene: 11. CDR3 protein: CASSVTGTSHTEQYF. Written as DNA, the CDR3 is TGTGCCAGCAGTGTGACCGGGACTAGCCATACCGAGCAGTACTTC.

V is TRBV4-2 and J is TRBJ2-3; 15 bases match TRBD2. Germline assignment: CDR1 LGHNA and CDR2 YNFKEQ. The CDR3 sequence is 18 residues long. With 4 bases clipped from V and 0 bases from J, the junction kept 5 bases outside the gene matches. CDR3 bases: TGTGCCAGCAGCCCAGGACTAGCGGGGGGGCCAAGCACAGATACGCAGTATTTT. The encoded protein is CASSPGLAGGPSTDTQYF.

The chain links TRBV10-3 to TRBJ2-7; D uncertain. Trimming took 4 bases from V and 4 from J, leaving 8 bases between them. The CDR3 sequence is 12 residues long. Germline V gene sequence: CDR1 ENHRY, CDR2 SYGVKD. The CDR3 coding sequence is TGTGCCATCAGTGGCGATAGTTACGAGCAGTACTTC. Protein product: CAISGDSYEQYF.

This chain uses TRBV9 with TRBJ2-5; tentatively, D is TRBD2 (5 bases). Per germline, CDR1 SGDLS and CDR2 YYNGEE. V shed 0 bases and J shed 2 bases, with 11 bases lying between them. CDR3 length: 15 residues. The CDR3 sequence: CASSVGADLQETQYF. CDR3 DNA: TGTGCCAGCAGCGTAGGAGCGGACCTACAAGAGACCCAGTACTTC.

The chain recombines TRBV10-3 with TRBJ1-1, with D hard to call. The CDR3 has 13 residues. V shed 11 bases and J shed 5 bases, with 18 bases lying between them. The germline V gene has CDR1 ENHRY and CDR2 SYGVKD. The CDR3 nucleotides read TGTGCCTCGTCGGCGTCTAGTGGGACTGAAGCTTTCTTT. As protein: CASSASSGTEAFF.

This chain uses TRBV7-8 with TRBJ2-1; TRBD2 agrees at 13 bases. CDR1 and CDR2 from the germline V gene are SGHVS and FQNEAQ. The V gene end was trimmed by 2 bases and the J gene end by 6 bases; junction bases not matched to a gene: 13. The CDR3 consists of 19 residues. The CDR3 nucleotides read TGTGCCAGCAGCTTAACTCGGTGGGGAACTAGCGGGAGGGCCAATGAGCAGTTCTTC. Translation gives CASSLTRWGTSGRANEQFF.

V gene TRBV28 combines with J gene TRBJ2-3; 8 positions match TRBD1. The V gene's germline CDR1 is MDHEN and CDR2 SYDVKM. The CDR3 consists of 15 residues. Trimming removed 4 bases from V and 2 bases from J; junction bases left unmatched: 5. The CDR3 sequence: CASSSRQGPTDTQYF. CDR3 bases: TGTGCCAGCAGTTCCCGACAGGGGCCCACAGATACGCAGTATTTT.

This clone has only a few counts. The chain uses TRBV2 and TRBJ2-3, with 7 bases lining up with TRBD2. Germline V gene sequence: CDR1 SNHLY, CDR2 FYNNEI. This CDR3 spans 13 amino acids. Trimming removed 3 bases from V and 14 bases from J; junction bases left unmatched: 11. The CDR3 DNA follows: TGTGCCAGCAGTGATAACGGGGCGGGAGCGTGGTATTTT. Amino acids: CASSDNGAGAWYF.

In this sample, this clone turned up once. The chain uses TRBV28 and TRBJ1-2; TRBD1 matches 9 bases. V was clipped by 5 bases and J by 7 bases; unmatched bases: 14. The CDR3 has 16 residues. CDR1 and CDR2 from the germline V gene are MDHEN and SYDVKM. The CDR3 DNA reads TGTGCCAGCAGTATTACCTCTGAACAGGGGGCGGGTGGCTACACCTTC. Protein product: CASSITSEQGAGGYTF.